This TCR beta chain was sequenced in a study of monozygotic twins with inflammatory bowel disease. Blood samples, whole and unsorted for T cells, yielded the isolated total RNA. A total RNA quantity of 3500 ng went into each TCR library. TCRdb reprocessed the 5' RACE reads and keeps a single row for each CDR3 protein, giving no DNA. Here the sample table reports about 300,000 distinct CDR3 sequences. The sequenced material came from blood. This receptor was taken from a human donor with ulcerative colitis or Crohn's disease, or a healthy co-twin of an affected twin (not recorded which).

CDR3 in amino acids: CASSFPGVGIMTQYF. This chain connects TRBV28 to TRBJ2-5; TCRdb indicates TRBD1, and absent DNA this call remains unverified. The CDR3 is 15 amino acids. Germline V gives CDR1 MDHEN, CDR2 SYDVKM.